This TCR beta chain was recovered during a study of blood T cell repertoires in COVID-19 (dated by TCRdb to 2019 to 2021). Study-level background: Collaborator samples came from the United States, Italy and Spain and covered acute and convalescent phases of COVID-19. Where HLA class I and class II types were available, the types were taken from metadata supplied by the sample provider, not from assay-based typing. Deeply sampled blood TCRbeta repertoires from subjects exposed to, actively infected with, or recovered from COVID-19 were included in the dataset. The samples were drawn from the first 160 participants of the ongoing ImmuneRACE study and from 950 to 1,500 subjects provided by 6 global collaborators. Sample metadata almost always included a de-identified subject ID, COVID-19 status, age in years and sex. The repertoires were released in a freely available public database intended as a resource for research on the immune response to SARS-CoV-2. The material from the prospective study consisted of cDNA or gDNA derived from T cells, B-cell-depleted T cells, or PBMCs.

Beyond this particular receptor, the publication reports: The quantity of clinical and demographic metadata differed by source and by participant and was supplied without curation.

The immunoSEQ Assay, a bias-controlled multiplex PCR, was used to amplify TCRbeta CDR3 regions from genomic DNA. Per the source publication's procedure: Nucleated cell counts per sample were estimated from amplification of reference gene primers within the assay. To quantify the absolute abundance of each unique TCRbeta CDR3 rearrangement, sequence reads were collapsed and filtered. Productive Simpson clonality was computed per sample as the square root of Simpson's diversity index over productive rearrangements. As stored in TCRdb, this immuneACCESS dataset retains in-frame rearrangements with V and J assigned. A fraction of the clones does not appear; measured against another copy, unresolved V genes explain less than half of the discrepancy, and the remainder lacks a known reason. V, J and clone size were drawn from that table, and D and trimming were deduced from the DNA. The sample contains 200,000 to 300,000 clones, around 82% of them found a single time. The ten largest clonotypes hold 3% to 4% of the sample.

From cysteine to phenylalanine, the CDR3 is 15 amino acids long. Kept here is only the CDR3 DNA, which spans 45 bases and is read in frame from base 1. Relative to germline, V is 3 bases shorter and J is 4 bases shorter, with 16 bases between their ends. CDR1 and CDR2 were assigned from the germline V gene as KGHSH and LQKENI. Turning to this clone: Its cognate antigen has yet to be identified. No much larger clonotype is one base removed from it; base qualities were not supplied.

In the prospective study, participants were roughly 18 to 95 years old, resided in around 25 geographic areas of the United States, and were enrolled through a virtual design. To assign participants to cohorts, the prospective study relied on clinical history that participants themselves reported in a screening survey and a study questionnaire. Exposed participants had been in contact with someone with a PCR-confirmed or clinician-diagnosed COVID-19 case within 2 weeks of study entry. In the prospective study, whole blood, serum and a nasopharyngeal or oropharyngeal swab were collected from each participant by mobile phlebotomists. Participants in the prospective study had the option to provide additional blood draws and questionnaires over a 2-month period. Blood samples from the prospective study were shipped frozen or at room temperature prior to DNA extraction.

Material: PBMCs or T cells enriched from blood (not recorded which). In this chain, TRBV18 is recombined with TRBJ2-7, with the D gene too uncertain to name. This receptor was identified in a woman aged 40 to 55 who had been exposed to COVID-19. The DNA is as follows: TGTGCCAGCTCACCCCCCGGTGGGCAGCAGTACGAGCAGTACTTC. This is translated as CASSPPGGQQYEQYF.